These 9 T cell receptor beta chains were sequenced from one sample in a study of blood T cell repertoires in COVID-19. Assay used: immunoSEQ multiplex PCR; TCRdb lists only in-frame clones, some missing. The sample has approximately 270,000 clones, over 75% seen once. The sequenced material came from PBMCs or T cells enriched from blood (not recorded which). The receptor source for this set is a woman between 50 and 59 years old who had recovered from COVID-19.

V and J are TRBV2 and TRBJ1-5; 9 positions match TRBD1. The germline V gene encodes CDR1 SNHLY and CDR2 FYNNEI. The CDR3 totals 14 residues. After removal of 8 bases from V and 6 bases from J, the junction contained 8 bases not matched to a gene. The CDR3 coding sequence is TGTGCCAGCGAGGGGACAGGGTCGCGTCAGCCCCAGCATTTT. Protein: CASEGTGSRQPQHF.

The chain has TRBV29-1 and TRBJ2-7, with a tentative D call TRBD2 (7 bases). The V end was cut by 6 bases, the J end by 3 bases, with 12 bases between. Germline CDR1 is SQVTM and CDR2 is ANQGSEA. CDR3 length: 12 amino acids. The CDR3 DNA is TGCAGCGTGTGGGGAGGGGGCTACGAGCAGTACTTC. This codes for CSVWGGGYEQYF.

V gene TRBV28 combines with J gene TRBJ2-7; D gene ambiguous. The CDR3 spans 12 residues. Per germline, CDR1 MDHEN and CDR2 SYDVKM. V was shortened by 2 bases and J by 4 bases, with 6 bases between the two germline ends. CDR3 nucleotides: TGTGCCAGCAGTTTACAGGAATACGAGCAGTACTTC. This codes for CASSLQEYEQYF.

The CDR3 DNA reads TGTGCCAGCAGTTCTGCGGGACGGGGGGGCGGACAAGACTATAATTCACCCCTCCACTTT. Its translation: CASSSAGRGGGQDYNSPLHF. The chain employs TRBV28 and TRBJ1-6; possibly TRBD1 for D (6 bases). The germline CDR1 and CDR2 sequences are MDHEN and SYDVKM. Trimming cost V 4 bases and J 3 bases, with 25 bases left between them. CDR3 length equals 20 residues.

Notes on this clone: Germline is not matched at one junction end, which may reflect a read error. The chain carries TRBV27 and TRBJ1-5; a weak D match, TRBD1 (6 bases). Germline V gives CDR1 MNHEY, CDR2 SMNVEV (reference sequence). The CDR3 is 15 residues long. The CDR3 protein is CASNLQGNSNQPQHF. CDR3 bases: TGTGCCAGCAATTTACAGGGAAATAGCAATCAGCCCCAGCATTTT.

In this sample, this clone turned up a few times. The chain has TRBV11-3 and TRBJ2-2, with D unclear. The CDR3 is 12 residues long. The germline CDR1 and CDR2 sequences are SGHNT and YENEEA. V lost 5 bases and J 2 bases, leaving 3 bases between the germline ends. The CDR3 nucleotides read TGTGCCAGCAGCCCAAACACCGGGGAGCTGTTTTTT. Translating it yields CASSPNTGELFF.

V gene TRBV28 combines with J gene TRBJ1-5, with 9 bases matching TRBD1. The germline V gene encodes CDR1 MDHEN and CDR2 SYDVKM. The CDR3 is 22 amino acids. V lost 5 bases and J lost 0; bases outside the gene matches: 23. The CDR3 loop is CASSLRVSWSTGGRYSNQPQHF. CDR3 in DNA: TGTGCCAGCAGTCTAAGGGTATCATGGAGTACAGGGGGCCGCTATAGCAATCAGCCCCAGCATTTT. Filled out from reference TRBV28 and TRBJ1-5, the complete variable domain reads DVKVTQSSRYLVKRTGEKVFLECVQDMDHENMFWYRQDPGLGLRLIYFSYDVKMKEKGDIPEGYSVSREKKERFSLILESASTNQTSMYLCASSLRVSWSTGGRYSNQPQHFGDGTRLSIL.

This clone has a single count. The chain joins TRBV28 to TRBJ1-2; tentative D call: TRBD1 (6 bases). The CDR3 extends over 15 amino acids. Trimming cost V 1 base and J 8 bases, with 17 bases left between them. The germline CDR1 and CDR2 sequences are MDHEN and SYDVKM. CDR3 nucleotide sequence: TGTGCCAGCAGTTTATTCGACAGGCCGAGGTGGGGCTACACCTTC. Translation gives CASSLFDRPRWGYTF.

The chain employs TRBV11-2 and TRBJ2-1, with D possibly matching TRBD2 (6 bases). V was cut by 5 bases and J by 1 base, with 15 bases left in between. The CDR3 is 16 residues long. Germline values: CDR1 SGHAT, CDR2 FQNNGV. The CDR3 DNA sequence: TGTGCCAGCAGCCTCCCGGAACTAGCATCCTACAATGAGCAGTTCTTC. Protein: CASSLPELASYNEQFF.